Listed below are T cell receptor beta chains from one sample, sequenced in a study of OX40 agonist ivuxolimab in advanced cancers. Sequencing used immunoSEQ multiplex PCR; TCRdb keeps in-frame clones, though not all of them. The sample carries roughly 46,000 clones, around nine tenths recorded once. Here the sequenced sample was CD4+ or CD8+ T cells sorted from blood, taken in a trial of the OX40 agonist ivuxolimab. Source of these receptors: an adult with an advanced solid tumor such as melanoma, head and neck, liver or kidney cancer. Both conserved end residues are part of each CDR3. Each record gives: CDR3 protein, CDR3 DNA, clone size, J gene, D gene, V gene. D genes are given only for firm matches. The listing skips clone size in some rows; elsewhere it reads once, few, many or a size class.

CDR3 protein: CASSQDTSGSWAGQETQYF
CDR3 DNA: TGCGCCAGCAGCCAAGATACTAGCGGGAGTTGGGCAGGGCAAGAGACCCAGTACTTC
clone size: .
J gene: TRBJ2-5
D gene: TRBD2
V gene: TRBV4-1

CDR3 protein: CSVEGTGPRGETQYF
CDR3 DNA: TGCAGCGTTGAAGGAACGGGACCTCGGGGGGAGACCCAGTACTTC
clone size: .
J gene: TRBJ2-5
D gene: .
V gene: TRBV29-1

CDR3 protein: CASSQEGVTDTQYF
CDR3 DNA: TGCGCCAGCAGCCAAGAGGGAGTCACAGATACGCAGTATTTT
clone size: once
J gene: TRBJ2-3
D gene: .
V gene: TRBV4-1

CDR3 protein: CASSLGTGVYEQYF
CDR3 DNA: TGTGCCAGCAGCCTCGGGACAGGGGTCTACGAGCAGTACTTC
clone size: .
J gene: TRBJ2-7
D gene: TRBD1
V gene: TRBV5-6

CDR3 protein: CASSLRGNEQYF
CDR3 DNA: TGTGCCAGCAGCTTAAGGGGAAACGAGCAGTACTTC
clone size: .
J gene: TRBJ2-7
D gene: .
V gene: TRBV13

CDR3 protein: CASSRSRGQANTGELFF
CDR3 DNA: TGTGCCAGCAGCCGTAGTAGAGGACAGGCGAACACCGGGGAGCTGTTTTTT
clone size: once
J gene: TRBJ2-2
D gene: TRBD1
V gene: TRBV7-9

CDR3 protein: CASSGIFNYGYTF
CDR3 DNA: TGTGCCAGCAGTGGGATATTTAACTATGGCTACACCTTC
clone size: .
J gene: TRBJ1-2
D gene: .
V gene: TRBV6-1

CDR3 protein: CASSLVENWNNEQFF
CDR3 DNA: TGTGCCAGCAGCTTAGTGGAAAACTGGAACAATGAGCAGTTCTTC
clone size: .
J gene: TRBJ2-1
D gene: .
V gene: TRBV7-9

CDR3 protein: CASSQDRAGGGNQPQHF
CDR3 DNA: TGCGCCAGCAGCCAAGATCGGGCAGGGGGGGGCAATCAGCCCCAGCATTTT
clone size: .
J gene: TRBJ1-5
D gene: TRBD1
V gene: TRBV4-3

CDR3 protein: CASSQDRTGWNEQYF
CDR3 DNA: TGCGCCAGCAGCCAAGATAGGACAGGGTGGAACGAGCAGTACTTC
clone size: .
J gene: TRBJ2-7
D gene: TRBD1
V gene: TRBV4-1

CDR3 protein: CASTPSPGRQETQYF
CDR3 DNA: TGTGCCAGCACCCCCTCCCCGGGGAGACAAGAGACCCAGTACTTC
clone size: .
J gene: TRBJ2-5
D gene: .
V gene: TRBV6-1

CDR3 protein: CASSGGLSSKNIQYF
CDR3 DNA: TGTGCCAGCAGCGGAGGACTGTCCTCCAAAAACATTCAGTACTTC
clone size: .
J gene: TRBJ2-4
D gene: .
V gene: TRBV9

CDR3 protein: CASSVGVSLGTDTQYF
CDR3 DNA: TGTGCCAGCAGCGTAGGGGTTAGCCTCGGCACAGATACGCAGTATTTT
clone size: .
J gene: TRBJ2-3
D gene: .
V gene: TRBV9

CDR3 protein: CAGESVQGDNEQFF
CDR3 DNA: TGTGCCGGGGAGAGCGTACAGGGAGACAACGAGCAGTTCTTC
clone size: .
J gene: TRBJ2-1
D gene: .
V gene: TRBV5-3

CDR3 protein: CASSPGVNTGELFF
CDR3 DNA: TGTGCCAGCAGCCCGGGTGTTAACACCGGGGAGCTGTTTTTT
clone size: .
J gene: TRBJ2-2
D gene: .
V gene: TRBV9

CDR3 protein: CASSLASQGGNEQFF
CDR3 DNA: TGTGCCAGCAGCTTAGCGTCACAGGGGGGGAATGAGCAGTTCTTC
clone size: .
J gene: TRBJ2-1
D gene: .
V gene: TRBV13

CDR3 protein: CASSGQGAGQPQHF
CDR3 DNA: TGTGCCAGCAGCGGACAGGGGGCAGGGCAGCCCCAGCATTTT
clone size: .
J gene: TRBJ1-5
D gene: TRBD1
V gene: TRBV5-6

CDR3 protein: CASSLYTGAVNYGYTF
CDR3 DNA: TGTGCCAGCAGTTTATATACAGGGGCAGTTAACTATGGCTACACCTTC
clone size: .
J gene: TRBJ1-2
D gene: TRBD1
V gene: TRBV27

CDR3 protein: CATSTDEATSGRRETDTQYF
CDR3 DNA: TGTGCCACCAGCACGGATGAAGCGACTAGCGGGAGGCGCGAGACAGATACGCAGTATTTT
clone size: .
J gene: TRBJ2-3
D gene: TRBD2
V gene: TRBV15

CDR3 protein: CSVEDGTGGEETQYF
CDR3 DNA: TGCAGCGTTGAAGATGGGACAGGGGGTGAAGAGACCCAGTACTTC
clone size: .
J gene: TRBJ2-5
D gene: TRBD1
V gene: TRBV29-1

CDR3 protein: CASSESPPGQYNNQPQHF
CDR3 DNA: TGTGCCAGCAGTGAATCTCCCCCAGGACAGTACAACAATCAGCCCCAGCATTTT
clone size: .
J gene: TRBJ1-5
D gene: .
V gene: TRBV6-1

CDR3 protein: CASSSPGGAVLDTQYF
CDR3 DNA: TGTGCCAGCAGCTCTCCGGGGGGAGCTGTACTCGATACGCAGTATTTT
clone size: .
J gene: TRBJ2-3
D gene: TRBD2
V gene: TRBV7-6

CDR3 protein: CASSAGGTGEETQYF
CDR3 DNA: TGTGCCAGCAGCGCGGGGGGGACAGGGGAAGAGACCCAGTACTTC
clone size: .
J gene: TRBJ2-5
D gene: TRBD1
V gene: TRBV9

CDR3 protein: CASRGTEAFF
CDR3 DNA: TGTGCCAGTAGGGGCACTGAAGCTTTCTTT
clone size: .
J gene: TRBJ1-1
D gene: .
V gene: TRBV19

CDR3 protein: CASSLGAGSTDTQYF
CDR3 DNA: TGTGCCAGCAGCCTTGGGGCGGGAAGCACAGATACGCAGTATTTT
clone size: .
J gene: TRBJ2-3
D gene: .
V gene: TRBV13

CDR3 protein: CASSDPGIGANVLTF
CDR3 DNA: TGTGCCAGCAGCGATCCAGGGATTGGGGCCAACGTCCTGACTTTC
clone size: once
J gene: TRBJ2-6
D gene: .
V gene: TRBV6-5

CDR3 protein: CASSDPTGGGQYF
CDR3 DNA: TGTGCCAGCAGTGACCCGACAGGGGGCGGGCAGTACTTC
clone size: few
J gene: TRBJ2-7
D gene: TRBD1
V gene: TRBV25-1

CDR3 protein: CASSSTGSTDTQYF
CDR3 DNA: TGTGCCAGCAGCTCCACAGGGAGCACAGATACGCAGTATTTT
clone size: .
J gene: TRBJ2-3
D gene: .
V gene: TRBV5-6

CDR3 protein: CASSYRDVYEQYF
CDR3 DNA: TGTGCCAGCAGTTACCGGGACGTCTACGAGCAGTACTTC
clone size: .
J gene: TRBJ2-7
D gene: .
V gene: TRBV6-5

CDR3 protein: CASSVRDYPGTDTQYF
CDR3 DNA: TGTGCCAGCAGTGTCCGGGACTATCCAGGCACAGATACGCAGTATTTT
clone size: .
J gene: TRBJ2-3
D gene: TRBD2
V gene: TRBV6-1

CDR3 protein: CATSRDVGAGFYGYTF
CDR3 DNA: TGTGCCACCAGCAGAGATGTGGGGGCGGGGTTCTATGGCTACACCTTC
clone size: .
J gene: TRBJ1-2
D gene: .
V gene: TRBV15

CDR3 protein: CASSTSGGYEQYF
CDR3 DNA: TGTGCCAGTAGTACCTCCGGGGGCTACGAGCAGTACTTC
clone size: once
J gene: TRBJ2-7
D gene: .
V gene: TRBV19

CDR3 protein: CASRMTGGTDTQYF
CDR3 DNA: TGTGCCAGCAGGATGACAGGGGGCACAGATACGCAGTATTTT
clone size: .
J gene: TRBJ2-3
D gene: TRBD1
V gene: TRBV27

CDR3 protein: CSVDIARTNYGYTF
CDR3 DNA: TGCAGCGTTGATATTGCCAGAACTAACTATGGCTACACCTTC
clone size: .
J gene: TRBJ1-2
D gene: .
V gene: TRBV29-1

CDR3 protein: CASSLFGTEAFF
CDR3 DNA: TGTGCCAGCAGCTTGTTCGGGACTGAAGCTTTCTTT
clone size: .
J gene: TRBJ1-1
D gene: .
V gene: TRBV7-6

CDR3 protein: CASSSTLEGNTGELFF
CDR3 DNA: TGTGCCAGCAGCTCTACCTTGGAGGGGAACACCGGGGAGCTGTTTTTT
clone size: .
J gene: TRBJ2-2
D gene: .
V gene: TRBV5-8

CDR3 protein: CASSYSIGTGELFF
CDR3 DNA: TGTGCCAGCAGTTACTCGATCGGGACCGGGGAGCTGTTTTTT
clone size: .
J gene: TRBJ2-2
D gene: .
V gene: TRBV6-6

CDR3 protein: CASSPGLAEGTDTQYF
CDR3 DNA: TGTGCCAGCAGCCCCGGACTAGCGGAAGGCACAGATACGCAGTATTTT
clone size: once
J gene: TRBJ2-3
D gene: TRBD2
V gene: TRBV7-3

CDR3 protein: CASSRPGPSTYEQYF
CDR3 DNA: TGTGCCAGCAGCCGGCCGGGTCCATCAACCTACGAGCAGTACTTC
clone size: .
J gene: TRBJ2-7
D gene: .
V gene: TRBV7-9

CDR3 protein: CASSTSRGMNTEAFF
CDR3 DNA: TGTGCCAGCAGCACCTCTCGGGGGATGAACACTGAAGCTTTCTTT
clone size: .
J gene: TRBJ1-1
D gene: .
V gene: TRBV9

CDR3 protein: CASSPGGGHRYQETQYF
CDR3 DNA: TGTGCCAGCAGCCCCGGTGGGGGACACCGGTACCAAGAGACCCAGTACTTC
clone size: .
J gene: TRBJ2-5
D gene: .
V gene: TRBV7-9

CDR3 protein: CSVRQGLNTEAFF
CDR3 DNA: TGCAGCGTCAGACAGGGGTTGAACACTGAAGCTTTCTTT
clone size: few
J gene: TRBJ1-1
D gene: TRBD1
V gene: TRBV29-1

CDR3 protein: CASSKRDRAEYPEAFF
CDR3 DNA: TGTGCCAGTAGTAAGCGGGACAGGGCGGAGTATCCTGAAGCTTTCTTT
clone size: .
J gene: TRBJ1-1
D gene: TRBD1
V gene: TRBV19

CDR3 protein: CASSLVGALSTDTQYF
CDR3 DNA: TGTGCCAGCAGCTTAGTCGGGGCATTAAGTACAGATACGCAGTATTTT
clone size: once
J gene: TRBJ2-3
D gene: .
V gene: TRBV7-8

CDR3 protein: CASSVTYRTSGNNEQFF
CDR3 DNA: TGTGCCAGCAGCGTCACGTACCGGACTAGCGGCAACAATGAGCAGTTCTTC
clone size: .
J gene: TRBJ2-1
D gene: TRBD2
V gene: TRBV9

CDR3 protein: CASSLVSEQYF
CDR3 DNA: TGTGCCAGCAGCTTAGTGTCAGAGCAGTACTTC
clone size: .
J gene: TRBJ2-7
D gene: .
V gene: TRBV7-6

CDR3 protein: CASSLEQGLAVTYEQYF
CDR3 DNA: TGTGCCAGCAGCTTAGAACAGGGACTAGCGGTTACCTACGAGCAGTACTTC
clone size: .
J gene: TRBJ2-7
D gene: TRBD2
V gene: TRBV7-7

CDR3 protein: CATSRGVYRQAGAETQYF
CDR3 DNA: TGTGCCACCAGCAGAGGGGTCTACCGACAGGCGGGGGCCGAGACCCAGTACTTC
clone size: once
J gene: TRBJ2-5
D gene: .
V gene: TRBV15

CDR3 protein: CASSRELTARRYNEQFF
CDR3 DNA: TGTGCCAGCTCTCGTGAACTGACCGCCCGAAGATACAATGAGCAGTTCTTC
clone size: .
J gene: TRBJ2-1
D gene: .
V gene: TRBV18